This TCR beta chain was recovered during a study of CD8+ T cells in alopecia areata. Study results and caveats: Whether baseline CD8+ expansion is linked to response remains uncertain, given a single nonresponder.

Following extraction, RNA underwent reverse transcription to cDNA, which served as the sequencing template. Profiled with immunoSEQ multiplex PCR; TCRdb holds only in-frame clones, not every one. The data contain 200,000 to 250,000 clones, less than 65% of them singletons. The treatment denotes: oral pan-JAK inhibitor, 5-10 mg twice daily. Alopecia areata patients had lesional scalp punch biopsies and peripheral blood taken from them. From PBMCs, CD4+ and CD8+ T cells were sorted. In its sample, this clone was seen once. What it recognizes is unknown. The germline gives CDR1 MNHEY, CDR2 SMNVEV (reference sequence). V dropped 0 bases and J dropped 6; count of bases not matched to a gene: 9. The CDR3 is made up of 17 amino acids.

The V gene is TRBV27, the J gene TRBJ2-4; TRBD1 matches 9 bases. This material consisted of CD4+ T cells sorted from blood, taken at week 4, from a patient treated with tofacitinib. The receptor was isolated from a human donor with alopecia areata. The CDR3 nucleotides read TGTGCCAGCAGTTTATCGATGGACAGGGGTAGGAGAAACATTCAGTACTTC. Translating gives CASSLSMDRGRRNIQYF.